This TCR beta chain was profiled in a study of cytomegalovirus exposure and HLA in healthy donors. Study findings and constraints: Within an earlier analysis, most TCR beta V segments proved productive either about 87% or about 30% of the time.

Germline CDR1 reads SGHRS; CDR2 reads YFSETQ. The CDR3 is 17 residues long. Unmatched junction bases numbered 11, after V lost 3 bases and J lost 3 bases. PCR was performed using 60 Vbeta and 13 Jbeta primers. Measured with immunoSEQ multiplex PCR; TCRdb has only the in-frame clones, and not every one. The sample has around 150,000 clones; 80% to 90% are singletons. Points on this clone: Antigen: not known.

Sequences were obtained from PBMCs. The clonotype comes from a man younger than 35 in good health and CMV-seronegative. This sequence joins TRBV5-1 and TRBJ2-7; 11 nucleotides agree with TRBD1. The CDR3 nucleotides read TGCGCCAGCAGCTCGGGACAGGGGGGGACCAAAAACTACGAGCAGTACTTC. This codes for CASSSGQGGTKNYEQYF.